Listed here is a single TCR beta chain. Its target is not known. The V and J ends lost 4 bases and 2 bases respectively, with 12 bases between them. This CDR3 has 14 amino acids. Per the germline V gene, CDR1 is MGHRA and CDR2 is YSYEKL. This sample was included in a study of response to subunit inactivated influenza vaccine. Whole-study findings and limits: The authors put forward the suggestion that each seasonal influenza vaccination may bring in only a limited number of new T cells.

TCRdb fed the RT-PCR reads into MiXCR, producing one record per CDR3 protein. The top ten hold 10% to 15% of the sample, which has hundreds of thousands of distinct CDR3 sequences, around 8% seen once. The sample here was PBMCs from blood, taken roughly 24 months after vaccination. This receptor was obtained from a man aged 45 to 75 who received an inactivated influenza vaccine. The rearrangement links TRBV4-1 to TRBJ2-7; D is possibly TRBD1 (6 bases). The CDR3 protein is CASSLDSYTYEQYF. CDR3 bases: TGCGCCAGCAGCCTGGACAGTTATACCTACGAGCAGTACTTC.